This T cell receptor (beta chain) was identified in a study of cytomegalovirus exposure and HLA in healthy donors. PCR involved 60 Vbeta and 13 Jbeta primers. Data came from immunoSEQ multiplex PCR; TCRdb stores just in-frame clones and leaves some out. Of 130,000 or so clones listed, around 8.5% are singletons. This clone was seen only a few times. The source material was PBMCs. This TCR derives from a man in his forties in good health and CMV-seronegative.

The CDR3 reads CATSSFLGGVADTQYF. Written as DNA, the CDR3 is TGTGCCACCAGCAGCTTCTTGGGGGGGGTCGCAGATACGCAGTATTTT. V and J are TRBV15 and TRBJ2-3; 7 positions agree with TRBD2. V lost 3 bases to trimming and J lost 4 bases; unmatched junction nucleotides: 10. The CDR3 loop spans 16 amino acids. Germline lookup yields CDR1 LNHNV and CDR2 YYDKDF (reference sequence). Full variable domain (missing parts from reference TRBV15 and TRBJ2-3): DAMVIQNPRYQVTQFGKPVTLSCSQTLNHNVMYWYQQKSSQAPKLLFHYYDKDFNNEADTPDNFQSRRPNTSFCFLDIRSPGLGDTAMYLCATSSFLGGVADTQYFGPGTRLTVL.